This T cell receptor (beta chain) was recorded in a study of CD8+ T cells in alopecia areata. Findings and limits, study-wide: Scalp clonality, along with expanded CD8+ clones among the top 100, was significantly decreased by tofacitinib. A great number of expanded lesional clones endured in scalp and blood during tofacitinib.

Treatment reported: oral pan-JAK inhibitor, 5-10 mg twice daily. The authors extracted RNA and reverse transcribed it into cDNA as the sequencing template. Generated by immunoSEQ multiplex PCR, the TCRdb table keeps only in-frame clones and is missing some. The sample consists of approximately 210,000 clones, around 60% of them appearing once. Regarding this clone: Antigen: not known.

The germline V gene has CDR1 SGDLS and CDR2 YYNGEE. The CDR3 consists of 16 residues. After removal of 0 bases from V and 0 bases from J, the junction contained 5 bases not matched to a gene. The input for sequencing was CD4+ T cells sorted from blood, taken at roughly week 49, from a patient treated with tofacitinib. The TCR sequence derives from a human donor with alopecia areata. The gene calls are TRBV9 and TRBJ2-7; 8 bases match TRBD1. As DNA, the CDR3 is TGTGCCAGCAGCGTAGGAGCAGGGGGCTACTCCTACGAGCAGTACTTC. This gives the protein CASSVGAGGYSYEQYF.